Below are 27 T cell receptor beta chains sequenced from a single sample in a study of identical twins. TCRdb called the 5' RACE reads again in MiXCR, with one record for every CDR3 protein. This sample has some 600,000 distinct CDR3 sequences, with under 8.5% found just once. These data were also filed under a second study, of yellow fever vaccine responses in identical twins.

Sequenced: PBMCs. The receptors stem from a woman between 18 and 29 years old in good health.

The genes are TRBV5-6 and TRBJ1-4; 7 positions agree with TRBD1. This CDR3 spans 15 amino acids. Germline trimming cut 0 bases from V and 8 bases from J; bases unmatched to any gene: 7. CDR1 SGHDT and CDR2 YYEEEE come from the germline V gene. CDR3 loop: CASSLGGGGGEKLFF. In DNA form, the CDR3 reads TGTGCCAGCAGCTTGGGCGGAGGGGGCGGCGAAAAACTGTTTTTT.

This clonotype was detected ten times or more. The V and J genes are TRBV12-3 or TRBV12-4 and TRBJ1-5; TRBD1 might be the D (6 bases). CDR3 size: 15 residues. V lost 2 bases and J lost 3, with 11 bases in between. In DNA, the CDR3 is TGTGCCAGCAGTTTATCCGGGGGGGCCAATCAGCCCCAGCATTTT. As protein: CASSLSGGANQPQHF.

This clonotype was counted many times. CDR3 DNA sequence: TGCGCCAGCAGCTTGGACAGGGTAATATACGAGCAGTACTTC. Its protein is CASSLDRVIYEQYF. This chain joins TRBV5-1 and TRBJ2-7, with D perhaps TRBD1 (6 bases). Germline CDR1 reads SGHRS; CDR2 reads YFSETQ. The CDR3 has 14 residues. The V and J ends lost 0 bases and 4 bases respectively, with 11 bases between them.

To note about this clonotype: A read error is possible here, since a much larger clone lies one base away. The genes are TRBV4-1 and TRBJ2-7; D gene ambiguous. This CDR3 has 13 amino acids. CDR1 is MGHRA and CDR2 is YSYEKL in the germline V gene. This CDR3 is CASSQVVGYEQYV. The CDR3 bases are TGCGCCAGCAGTCAAGTGGTGGGCTACGAGCAGTACGTC.

This clonotype was picked up a small number of times. V gene TRBV9 combines with J gene TRBJ2-3; the D gene is possibly TRBD2 (5 bases). Germline-derived CDR1 and CDR2 are SGDLS and YYNGEE. With 2 bases removed from V and 1 base from J, the gap between germline ends came to 11 bases. CDR3 length equals 15 residues. Here the CDR3 reads CASSVEAARTDTQYF. The CDR3 DNA sequence: TGTGCCAGCAGCGTCGAAGCGGCCCGCACAGATACGCAGTATTTT.

V usage is TRBV6-5 and J usage is TRBJ2-3; D is unclear. This CDR3 spans 16 amino acids. V was shortened by 0 bases and J by 2 bases, with 12 bases between the two germline ends. The germline V gene has CDR1 MNHEY and CDR2 SVGAGI. Here the CDR3 reads CASSYSKTYHTDTQYF. The CDR3, as DNA: TGTGCCAGCAGTTACTCGAAGACATATCACACAGATACGCAGTATTTT.

This clonotype turned up a few times. J is TRBJ2-3 and V is TRBV5-1; 8 bases match TRBD2. Trimming took 2 bases from V and 1 from J; bases not matched to a gene: 9. From germline, CDR1 is SGHRS and CDR2 YFSETQ. There are 17 residues in the CDR3. CDR3 protein: CASSLYLAGPGTDTQYF. As DNA, the CDR3 is TGCGCCAGCAGCTTATACTTAGCGGGGCCGGGCACAGATACGCAGTATTTT. Looking up the rest from reference TRBV5-1 and TRBJ2-3 gives the full variable domain: KAGVTQTPRYLIKTRGQQVTLSCSPISGHRSVSWYQQTPGQGLQFLFEYFSETQRNKGNFPGRFSGRQFSNSRSEMNVSTLELGDSALYLCASSLYLAGPGTDTQYFGPGTRLTVL.

This clonotype showed up just a few times. The chain is built from TRBV20-1 and TRBJ2-1, with D possibly being TRBD1 (5 bases). V dropped 2 bases and J dropped 8 bases, with 19 bases sitting between them. Germline loops: CDR1 DFQATT, CDR2 SNEGSKA (reference sequence). The CDR3 length is 15 residues. In DNA, the CDR3 is TGCAGTGCTAGAATAAGTAGGAGCAGGGCCGATGAGCAGTTCTTC. This translates into CSARISRSRADEQFF.

This clonotype was detected many times. V gene TRBV4-2 combines with J gene TRBJ1-1; no firm D call. The CDR3 totals 13 residues. The germline CDR1 and CDR2 sequences are LGHNA and YNFKEQ. Trimming removed 7 bases from V and 1 base from J, with 10 bases in between. CDR3 in amino acids: CASIAGRNTEAFF. The DNA for the CDR3 is TGTGCCAGCATAGCGGGAAGGAACACTGAAGCTTTCTTT.

This clonotype appeared many times. The chain couples TRBV5-1 to TRBJ2-1; no clear D. This CDR3 is built from 16 residues. V was trimmed by 0 bases and J by 5 bases, leaving 15 bases between them. The V gene's germline CDR1 is SGHRS and CDR2 YFSETQ. The CDR3: CASSLVLATLNNEQFF. CDR3 in DNA: TGCGCCAGCAGCTTGGTTCTGGCCACGCTAAACAATGAGCAGTTCTTC.

This sequence joins TRBV12-3 or TRBV12-4 and TRBJ2-3; 9 nucleotides align to TRBD2. The V segment lost 1 base and the J segment 6 bases; nucleotides outside the gene matches: 8. This CDR3 is 16 amino acids long. This CDR3 is CASSLDPSGKWDTQYF. The CDR3 coding sequence is TGTGCCAGCAGTTTAGATCCTAGCGGGAAATGGGATACGCAGTATTTT.

The chain is built from TRBV5-8 and TRBJ2-1; 12 bases agree with TRBD2. The CDR3 consists of 13 residues. Losses at the gene ends were 6 bases for V and 10 bases for J; bases not matched to a gene: 5. Germline lookup yields CDR1 SGHTS and CDR2 YDEGEE. DNA of the CDR3: TGTGCCAGCACTAGCGGGAGGGCCCAGGAGCAGTTCTTC. This gives the protein CASTSGRAQEQFF.

This clonotype has a handful of counts. The V and J genes are TRBV29-1 and TRBJ1-1; D uncertain. Trimming cost V 6 bases and J 4 bases, with 6 bases left between them. This CDR3 is 10 amino acids long. Germline loops: CDR1 SQVTM, CDR2 ANQGSEA. Written as DNA, the CDR3 is TGCAGCGTCGCTGTCACTGAAGCTTTCTTT. It specifies CSVAVTEAFF.

A few counts support this clonotype. The chain joins TRBV29-1 to TRBJ1-5; D is perhaps TRBD1 (6 bases). Looked up from germline, CDR1 is SQVTM and CDR2 is ANQGSEA. The ends were cut back, 4 bases at V and 0 bases at J, with 13 bases in the middle. This CDR3 has 15 residues. The CDR3 protein is CSVALGTHSNQPQHF. The CDR3 bases are TGCAGCGTTGCCCTGGGGACACATAGCAATCAGCCCCAGCATTTT.

This clonotype showed up just a few times. The V and J genes are TRBV12-3 or TRBV12-4 and TRBJ1-2; D remains ambiguous. The CDR3 covers 12 residues. V lost 2 bases, J lost 7 bases, and 8 bases lay in between. CDR3 region: CASSLPRSGYTF. DNA of the CDR3: TGTGCCAGCAGTTTACCCAGATCTGGCTACACCTTC.

This clonotype was seen repeatedly, ten times or more. The genes are TRBV12-3 or TRBV12-4 and TRBJ1-2, with TRBD1 matching over 12 bases. V was pared by 2 bases and J by 7 bases, with 8 bases of the junction left unmatched. The CDR3 is made up of 16 amino acids. Here the CDR3 DNA reads TGTGCCAGCAGTTTACGGGACAGGGGGCGCTTTGGTGGCTACACCTTC. Protein product: CASSLRDRGRFGGYTF.

This clonotype was detected only a few times. The gene calls are TRBV24-1 and TRBJ2-5, with TRBD1 matching 7 bases. Germline loops: CDR1 KGHDR, CDR2 SFDVKD. This CDR3 has 15 amino acids. Unmatched junction bases numbered 8, after V lost 3 bases and J lost 5 bases. The CDR3 DNA reads as TGTGCCACCAGTGATCCCAGGGGGATAGTGGAGACCCAGTACTTC. This sequence encodes CATSDPRGIVETQYF.

The chain employs TRBV5-1 and TRBJ2-4; no clear D. The germline gives CDR1 SGHRS, CDR2 YFSETQ. The CDR3 length is 14 residues. The V end was cut by 0 bases, the J end by 3 bases, with 7 bases between. CDR3: CASSLGEVKNIQYF. The CDR3 coding sequence is TGCGCCAGCAGCTTGGGTGAGGTCAAAAACATTCAGTACTTC. Using reference TRBV5-1 and TRBJ2-4 for the parts outside the CDR3, the full variable domain is KAGVTQTPRYLIKTRGQQVTLSCSPISGHRSVSWYQQTPGQGLQFLFEYFSETQRNKGNFPGRFSGRQFSNSRSEMNVSTLELGDSALYLCASSLGEVKNIQYFGAGTRLSVL.

This clonotype showed up just a few times. CDR3 sequence reads: CASSGAGGVEQYF. The CDR3 DNA is TGTGCCAGCAGCGGGGCAGGGGGAGTCGAGCAGTACTTC. V is TRBV7-9 and J is TRBJ2-7; 7 nucleotides agree with TRBD1. CDR3 length equals 13 residues. Germline lookup yields CDR1 SEHNR and CDR2 FQNEAQ (reference sequence). With 5 bases clipped from V and 6 bases from J, the junction kept 7 bases outside the gene matches. The entire variable domain, with the rest obtained from reference TRBV7-9 and TRBJ2-7, is as follows: DTGVSQNPRHKITKRGQNVTFRCDPISEHNRLYWYRQTLGQGPEFLTYFQNEAQLEKSRLLSDRFSAERPKGSFSTLEIQRTEQGDSAMYLCASSGAGGVEQYFGPGTRLTVT.

Many counts were recorded for this clonotype. The CDR3 DNA reads as TGTGCCAGCAGTTTGCTTCTAGCGGGGCCAGAGACCCAGTACTTC. It encodes CASSLLLAGPETQYF. The chain employs TRBV12-3 or TRBV12-4 and TRBJ2-5; 9 bases line up with TRBD2. The CDR3 runs to 15 residues. The J segment lost 4 bases and the V segment lost 3 bases, leaving 6 bases of the junction unmatched.

This clonotype was found a few times. V gene TRBV3-1 combines with J gene TRBJ1-5; maybe TRBD1 (5 bases). The CDR3 contains 13 residues. V lost 5 bases and J 3 bases, leaving 8 bases between the germline ends. Germline CDR1 reads LGHDT; CDR2 reads YNNKEL (reference sequence). As DNA, the CDR3 is TGTGCCAGCAGCAAGGACAACAATCAGCCCCAGCATTTT. Protein: CASSKDNNQPQHF.

In this sample, this clonotype turned up many times. The rearrangement links TRBV7-8 to TRBJ2-7; possible D gene TRBD1, 5 bases. The V and J ends lost 1 base and 0 bases respectively, with 13 bases between them. CDR1 SGHVS and CDR2 FQNEAQ come from the germline V gene. The CDR3 spans 16 residues. CDR3 region: CASSLEGQLFSYEQYF. The CDR3 DNA reads as TGTGCCAGCAGCTTAGAGGGGCAGCTCTTCTCCTACGAGCAGTACTTC.

This clonotype has just a few counts. The V and J genes are TRBV4-1 and TRBJ2-5; 7 bases map to TRBD1. The CDR3 runs to 14 residues. Germline CDR1 and CDR2: MGHRA and YSYEKL. Trimming cost V 1 base and J 9 bases; bases outside gene matches: 8. The CDR3 DNA follows: TGCGCCAGCAGCCAAGCAGGGGGAAAGAGAGCCCAGTACTTC. As protein: CASSQAGGKRAQYF.

The chain uses TRBV11-1 and TRBJ2-7; TRBD1 agrees at 7 bases. CDR3 length: 19 residues. V was pared by 0 bases and J by 2 bases, with 16 bases of the junction left unmatched. Germline loops: CDR1 SGHAT, CDR2 FQDESV (reference sequence). The CDR3 coding sequence is TGTGCCAGCAGCTTAGCGGGACAGAGACTTACCGCTATAACCTACGAGCAGTACGTC. Translating it yields CASSLAGQRLTAITYEQYV.

This clonotype has more than one count but fewer than ten. This chain links TRBV29-1 with TRBJ2-5; a possible D gene is TRBD1 (6 bases). Looked up from germline, CDR1 is SQVTM and CDR2 is ANQGSEA. With 6 bases removed from V and 5 bases from J, the gap between germline ends came to 13 bases. The CDR3 length is 12 residues. The CDR3 protein is CSVIQGTETQYF. Written as DNA, the CDR3 is TGCAGCGTGATCCAGGGGACCGAGACCCAGTACTTC.

The chain has TRBV5-5 and TRBJ1-4; no clear D. The CDR3 has 14 residues. The germline V gene encodes CDR1 SGHKS and CDR2 YYEKEE (reference sequence). Trimming pared 1 base from V and 4 bases from J, leaving 8 bases between. This CDR3 reads CASSLRSINEKLFF. The DNA of the CDR3 is TGTGCCAGCAGCTTGAGGAGTATTAATGAAAAACTGTTTTTT.

This clonotype appeared many times. The chain joins TRBV29-1 to TRBJ1-1; D is ambiguous. V lost 1 base and J lost 3, with 6 bases in between. This CDR3 is 12 amino acids long. CDR1 and CDR2 from the germline V gene are SQVTM and ANQGSEA. CDR3 DNA sequence: TGCAGCGTTGAAGTGGCCTACACTGAAGCTTTCTTT. This gives the protein CSVEVAYTEAFF.